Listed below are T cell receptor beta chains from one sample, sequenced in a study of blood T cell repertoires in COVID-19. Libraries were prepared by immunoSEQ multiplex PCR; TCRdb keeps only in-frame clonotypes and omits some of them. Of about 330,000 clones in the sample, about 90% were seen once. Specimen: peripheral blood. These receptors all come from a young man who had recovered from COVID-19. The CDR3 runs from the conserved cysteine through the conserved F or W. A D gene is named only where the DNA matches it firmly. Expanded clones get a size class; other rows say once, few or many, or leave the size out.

TGCAGCGTTAGACAGGGGGGCCAAGAGACCCAGTACTTC CSVRQGGQETQYF 13 TRBD1 . TRBJ2-5 TRBV29-1
TGTGCCAGTCTTAAGGGGCGTGAAGCTTTCTTT CASLKGREAFF 11 . . TRBJ1-1 TRBV19
TGTGCCAGCAGCCTACAGGGTAACGTTTTCGCAGATACGCAGTATTTT CASSLQGNVFADTQYF 16 . . TRBJ2-3 TRBV11-2
TGTGCCAGCAGTCCTACAGGGGACAGCTCCTACAATGAGCAGTTCTTC CASSPTGDSSYNEQFF 16 TRBD1 once TRBJ2-1 TRBV9
TGTGCCAGCAGCTTAGGGACATACAGGGAGTTGTACAATGAGCAGTTCTTC CASSLGTYRELYNEQFF 17 . . TRBJ2-1 TRBV5-6
TGTGCCAGCAGTTACGCGGTGAACTTCGTGGATACGCAGTATTTT CASSYAVNFVDTQYF 15 . . TRBJ2-3 TRBV6-6
TGTGCCTCCGGCCGGGACACCAATAACTATGGCTACACCTTC CASGRDTNNYGYTF 14 . few TRBJ1-2 TRBV6-5
TGCGCCAGCAGCTTGGCAGGGGTTAGTGGAAACACCATATATTTT CASSLAGVSGNTIYF 15 . once TRBJ1-3 TRBV5-1
TGTGCCAGCAGCCAGGGGGCCAGTTCACCCCTCCACTTT CASSQGASSPLHF 13 . . TRBJ1-6 TRBV3-1/TRBV3-2
TGTGCCAGCAGCTTAGGGACAGGGGGAAGTGGAAACACCATATATTTT CASSLGTGGSGNTIYF 16 TRBD1 . TRBJ1-3 TRBV7-2
TGTGCCAGTAGTGCAGGGGACAGGGACTATGGCTACACCTTC CASSAGDRDYGYTF 14 TRBD1 . TRBJ1-2 TRBV19
TGTGCCAGCAGCTTAGGCACTAGCACGATACGGGAGCAGTACTTC CASSLGTSTIREQYF 15 . . TRBJ2-7 TRBV7-9
TGTGCCAGCAGCTTAGCAACGGTACCTGAAGCTTTCTTT CASSLATVPEAFF 13 . . TRBJ1-1 TRBV11-2
TGCGCCAGCAGCCTTACTCGGACTAGCCCCACAGATACGCAGTATTTT CASSLTRTSPTDTQYF 16 TRBD2 . TRBJ2-3 TRBV4-1
TGTGCCACCAGCAGAGTCCGGACGGACTACTATGGCTACACCTTC CATSRVRTDYYGYTF 15 . . TRBJ1-2 TRBV15
TGTGCCAGCAGCTTAGGGGCAACACTTAAAGCTTTCTTT CASSLGATLKAFF 13 . . TRBJ1-1 TRBV7-8
TGTGCCAGCAGATCAGCCAGGGCTCTCTCCTACAATGAGCAGTTCTTC CASRSARALSYNEQFF 16 . few TRBJ2-1 TRBV27
TGTGCCAGCAGCTCCCCCCTGGGGAGGCAGTTCTTC CASSSPLGRQFF 12 . . TRBJ2-1 TRBV13
TGTGCCAGCAGTTTCTTCCCCACAGATACGCAGTATTTT CASSFFPTDTQYF 13 . . TRBJ2-3 TRBV12-3/TRBV12-4
TGCGCCAGCAGCCGTCTAGTAGCGCCGGGACAGGGGCGGGGGGAGACCCAGTACTTC CASSRLVAPGQGRGETQYF 19 TRBD1 . TRBJ2-5 TRBV4-1
TGTGCCAGCAGCTTAGTTGCGGGAAGTACCGGGGAGCTGTTTTTT CASSLVAGSTGELFF 15 . few TRBJ2-2 TRBV7-8
TGTGCCAGCAGTTTAAGGTGGGGACAGGGTAGCACAGATACGCAGTATTTT CASSLRWGQGSTDTQYF 17 TRBD1 . TRBJ2-3 TRBV27
TGTGCCAGTAGTTCATGGGGACAGGAACTAGCCAAAAACATTCAGTACTTC CASSSWGQELAKNIQYF 17 TRBD1 . TRBJ2-4 TRBV19
TGTGCCAGCAGTGAAGGTTGGGGACAGGGGGAAGAAGATACGCAGTATTTT CASSEGWGQGEEDTQYF 17 TRBD1 . TRBJ2-3 TRBV2
TGTGCCAGCAGTGAGTACAGGGGGCTAAGTACTGAAGCTTTCTTT CASSEYRGLSTEAFF 15 TRBD1 once TRBJ1-1 TRBV25-1
TGTGCCAGCAGCGTAGGAACCTCGGGGGGCTACACCTTC CASSVGTSGGYTF 13 . . TRBJ1-2 TRBV9
TGTGCCAGCAGTGAATTTCCAAGGGCAGACAGACCTGGAAACACCATATATTTT CASSEFPRADRPGNTIYF 18 . . TRBJ1-3 TRBV6-1
TGTGCCAGCAGCTTAGTTTCAGGACAGGGGGCGGGTAATCAGCCCCAGCATTTT CASSLVSGQGAGNQPQHF 18 TRBD1 . TRBJ1-5 TRBV7-9
TGTGCCAGCAGCGGGGGAGGGACAGGGGGCGAGACCCAGTACTTC CASSGGGTGGETQYF 15 TRBD1 . TRBJ2-5 TRBV9
TGTGCCAGTAGCCCCCGCGGGACTAGCGGCACAGATACGCAGTATTTT CASSPRGTSGTDTQYF 16 TRBD2 once TRBJ2-3 TRBV19
TGCAGTGCTAGTTATCCCCTGACTAGCTCTCGTCTCGGGGAGCTGTTTTTT CSASYPLTSSRLGELFF 17 TRBD2 . TRBJ2-2 TRBV20-1
TGTGCCAGCAGTTGGAGGGGCACTAATGAAAAACTGTTTTTT CASSWRGTNEKLFF 14 . . TRBJ1-4 TRBV27
TGTGCCAGTAGTACGGGAGACAGGGGGATAAGCGAGCAGTACTTC CASSTGDRGISEQYF 15 TRBD1 . TRBJ2-7 TRBV19
TGCGCCAGCAGTCCACGGGACAGGGGAAGTTTAAATGAGCAGTTCTTC CASSPRDRGSLNEQFF 16 TRBD1 . TRBJ2-1 TRBV5-1
TGTGCCAGCTCACCAGCGATAGGGGCTGCCCCTCTCATGAACACTGAAGCTTTCTTT CASSPAIGAAPLMNTEAFF 19 . once TRBJ1-1 TRBV18
TGTGCCACCGGGCGATCGTGGGACACTGAAGCTTTCTTT CATGRSWDTEAFF 13 . . TRBJ1-1 TRBV24-1
TGTGCCAGCAGTGAACAGGGGAATGAAAAACTGTTTTTT CASSEQGNEKLFF 13 . . TRBJ1-4 TRBV2
TGTGCCAGCAGTGAAGCAGGGGGAAACACCATATATTTT CASSEAGGNTIYF 13 . . TRBJ1-3 TRBV25-1
TGTGCCAGCAGCGTAGCTACAGCTAGCGGGGGGGCTGTTACGCAGTATTTT CASSVATASGGAVTQYF 17 TRBD2 . TRBJ2-3 TRBV9
TGCGCCAGCAGCTTCACCGGGACTAGCGGGAGGGCCGGCTCCTACAATGAGCAGTTCTTC CASSFTGTSGRAGSYNEQFF 20 TRBD2 . TRBJ2-1 TRBV5-1
TGTGCCAGCAGCCTGTCGGACAGAGGGGGCTACACCTTC CASSLSDRGGYTF 13 . . TRBJ1-2 TRBV28
TGTGCCAGCAGCTCCCCGGGGAATGAGCAGTTCTTC CASSSPGNEQFF 12 . . TRBJ2-1 TRBV7-9
TGTGCCAGCAGGGAGAACTATGGCTACACCTTC CASRENYGYTF 11 . . TRBJ1-2 TRBV2
TGTGCCACGTCGCCGGGACACCGTCCCTACGAGCAGTACTTC CATSPGHRPYEQYF 14 . . TRBJ2-7 TRBV24-1
TGTGCCAGTCTAGGTCGGAACACCATATATTTT CASLGRNTIYF 11 . . TRBJ1-3 TRBV19
TGTGCCAGCAGCGTATGGGGATCGGGGGGCCAGCCCAATGAGCAGTTCTTC CASSVWGSGGQPNEQFF 17 . . TRBJ2-1 TRBV9
TGTGCCAGCATCCGATCAGTCGGCAGGGGGCGGAGGAATCAGCCCCAGCATTTT CASIRSVGRGRRNQPQHF 18 TRBD1 once TRBJ1-5 TRBV7-3
TGCGCCAGCAGCCAGACGAGGACGGGAAACTATGGCTACACCTTC CASSQTRTGNYGYTF 15 . . TRBJ1-2 TRBV4-3
TGTGCCAGCAGCCCTATACTAGCGGGGAGCTCCTACGAGCAGTACTTC CASSPILAGSSYEQYF 16 TRBD2 . TRBJ2-7 TRBV7-8
TGTGCCAGCAGACGCAGGGAAGAAACTGAAGCTTTCTTT CASRRREETEAFF 13 . . TRBJ1-1 TRBV12-3/TRBV12-4
TGTGCCAGCAGCACAGGGAGCTCCTATAATTCACCCCTCCACTTT CASSTGSSYNSPLHF 15 . . TRBJ1-6 TRBV7-2